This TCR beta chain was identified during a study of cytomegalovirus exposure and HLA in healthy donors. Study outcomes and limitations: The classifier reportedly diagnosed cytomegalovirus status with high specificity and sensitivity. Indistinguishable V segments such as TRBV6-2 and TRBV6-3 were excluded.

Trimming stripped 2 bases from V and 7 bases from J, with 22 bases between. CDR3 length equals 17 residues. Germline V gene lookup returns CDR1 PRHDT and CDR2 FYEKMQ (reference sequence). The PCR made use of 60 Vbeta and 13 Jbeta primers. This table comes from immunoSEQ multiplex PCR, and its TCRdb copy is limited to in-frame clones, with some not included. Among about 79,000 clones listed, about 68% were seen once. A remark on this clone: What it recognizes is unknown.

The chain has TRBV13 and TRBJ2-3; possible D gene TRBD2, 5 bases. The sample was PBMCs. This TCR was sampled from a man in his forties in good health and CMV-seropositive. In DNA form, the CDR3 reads TGTGCCAGCAGCTTAAATTTTGGATATGCGTCCGGGAATACGCAGTATTTT. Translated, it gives CASSLNFGYASGNTQYF.